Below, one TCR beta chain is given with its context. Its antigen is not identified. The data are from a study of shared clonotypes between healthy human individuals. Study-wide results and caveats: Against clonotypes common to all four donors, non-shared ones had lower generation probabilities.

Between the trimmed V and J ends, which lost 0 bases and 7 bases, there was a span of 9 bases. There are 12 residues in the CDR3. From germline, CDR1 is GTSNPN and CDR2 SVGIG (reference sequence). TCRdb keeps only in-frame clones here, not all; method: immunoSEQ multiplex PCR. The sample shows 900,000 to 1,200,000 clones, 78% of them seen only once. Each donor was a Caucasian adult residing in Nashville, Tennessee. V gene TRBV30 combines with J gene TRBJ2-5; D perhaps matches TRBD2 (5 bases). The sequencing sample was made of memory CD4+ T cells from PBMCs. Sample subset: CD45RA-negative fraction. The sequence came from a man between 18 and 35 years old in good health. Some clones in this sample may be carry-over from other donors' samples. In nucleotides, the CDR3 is TGTGCCTGGAGTGTAACCCGGGGGACCCAGTACTTC. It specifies CAWSVTRGTQYF.